A selection of T cell receptor beta chains follows, all from one sample in a study of cytotoxic CD8 clonotypes in ibrutinib-treated CLL. This table comes from immunoSEQ multiplex PCR, and its TCRdb copy is limited to in-frame clones, with some not included. The sample records roughly 180,000 clones, approximately 84% being singletons. The material was PBMCs, obtained after 24 months of ibrutinib treatment. Receptor source: a human donor with chronic lymphocytic leukemia. The CDR3 runs from the conserved cysteine through the conserved F or W.

CDR3 length	V gene	CDR3 protein
15	TRBV14	CASSGGDAANEKLFF
16	TRBV5-4	CASSKTGQGWTDTQYF
15	TRBV5-1	CASSSRTSGAGTQYF
14	TRBV14	CASSQDLGVRRAFF
13	TRBV2	CARRTASTDTQYF
16	TRBV9	CASSVITSGRTGELFF
14	TRBV9	CASSGQVSGNTIYF
16	TRBV4-1	CASSQAWEGSIQPQHF
13	TRBV5-4	CASSSWTEIKAFF
16	TRBV30	CACRRTDGGNNQPQHF
14	TRBV9	CASSPTGSGETQYF
11	TRBV19	CASSGGMPQHF
18	TRBV12-5	CASGNFGAGQSRANVLTF
12	TRBV2	CASSESVYGYTF
16	TRBV2	CASKAIAGAVSGEQYF
16	TRBV28	CASSLGGRGREYGYTF
15	TRBV6-6	CASSYPDPGNQPQHF
13	TRBV5-1	CASSFTGNQPQHF
13	TRBV7-2	CASSLTRATEAFF
13	TRBV25-1	CASSDWGVEGYTF
16	TRBV5-8	CASSWGTISSNYGYTF
13	TRBV19	CASTLGRGNEQFF
14	TRBV5-6	CASSLEGQGGEAFF
14	TRBV5-1	CASSSSPNEGEQFF
12	TRBV5-4	CASSWFNEKLFF
14	TRBV6-6	CASSRDRAAYEQYF
14	TRBV7-2	CASSFGHLNTEAFF
14	TRBV7-7	CASSLSAVGNEQFF
14	TRBV2	CASSGRGSENIQYF
13	TRBV28	CASSFWGFYGYTF
14	TRBV18	CASSSFWAVYGYTF
14	TRBV11-2	CASSLGQGFREQFF
12	TRBV7-9	CASSRYTGEQYF
15	TRBV28	CASSSPGQKAYEQYF
15	TRBV7-2	CASSSPGMPTYEQYF
16	TRBV7-3	CASSLSGGAGTDTQYF
18	TRBV27	CASSLTGEARPPNTEAFF
14	TRBV30	CAWSVGTLNTEAFF
14	TRBV28	CASSSPHTGNTIYF
13	TRBV27	CASSYGTAYEQYF
15	TRBV9	CASSPSSTANYGYTF
17	TRBV19	CASSILWSTEQVYGYTF
13	TRBV28	CASTDSRFYGYTF
15	TRBV5-4	CASSSGPTSTDTQYF
20	TRBV4-1	CASSRLPGTSGRGSTGELFF
16	TRBV9	CASSPRTSGNTGELFF
17	TRBV7-9	CASSLWTGGRANEKLFF
13	TRBV6-5	CASSFSGEETQYF
13	TRBV5-4	CASSFDRAYEQYF
16	TRBV19	CASSTRQGAGNTEAFF
14	TRBV27	CASSLRDTNYGYTF